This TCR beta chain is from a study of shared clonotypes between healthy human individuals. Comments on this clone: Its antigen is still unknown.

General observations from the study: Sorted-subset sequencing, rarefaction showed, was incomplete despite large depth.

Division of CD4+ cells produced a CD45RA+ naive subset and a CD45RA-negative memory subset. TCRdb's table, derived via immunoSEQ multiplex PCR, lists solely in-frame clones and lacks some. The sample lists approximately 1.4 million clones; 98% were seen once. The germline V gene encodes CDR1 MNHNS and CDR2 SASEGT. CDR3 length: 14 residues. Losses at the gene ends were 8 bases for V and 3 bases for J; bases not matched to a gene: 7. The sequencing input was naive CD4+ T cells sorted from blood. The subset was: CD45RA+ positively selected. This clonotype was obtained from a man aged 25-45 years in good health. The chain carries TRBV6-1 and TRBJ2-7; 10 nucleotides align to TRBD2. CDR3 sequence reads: CASSLAGEFYEQYF. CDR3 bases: TGTGCCAGCTCTCTAGCGGGAGAATTCTACGAGCAGTACTTC.